One T cell receptor (beta chain) is described in this entry. This record comes from a study of T cells after somatic rescue of genetic block. Clones were sequenced by immunoSEQ multiplex PCR, and TCRdb holds only the in-frame ones, with some missing. The repertoire has more than 10,000 clones, 60% to 75% of them found once; the top ten carry approximately 20%. The CDR3 contains 14 residues. Germline CDR1 and CDR2: MNHEY and SMNVEV (reference sequence). Trimming removed 5 bases at V and 0 bases at J, with 7 bases between. The genes are TRBV27 and TRBJ1-4; D uncertain. Sequenced material: peripheral blood mononuclear cells (PBMCs). The sequence came from a boy aged 5-17 years. CDR3 sequence reads: CASSAFATNEKLFF. The DNA for the CDR3 is TGTGCCAGCAGTGCGTTTGCAACTAATGAAAAACTGTTTTTT.